The 27 T cell receptor beta chains below were found in one sample sequenced in a study of blood T cell repertoires in COVID-19. Measured with immunoSEQ multiplex PCR; TCRdb has only the in-frame clones, and not every one. The sample lists roughly 400,000 clones, 90% seen once, with around 0.6% in the top ten. Sequenced sample: PBMCs or T cells enriched from blood (not recorded which). The receptors were sampled from a man younger than 35 who had recovered from COVID-19.

The genes are TRBV5-1 and TRBJ1-2, with 8 bases aligning to TRBD1. The CDR3 is 15 amino acids. The V gene's germline CDR1 is SGHRS and CDR2 YFSETQ. V shed 4 bases, J shed 9 bases, and the junction held 14 bases outside the gene matches. The CDR3 reads CASSPFKTGALSYTF. CDR3 sequence (DNA): TGCGCCAGCAGCCCATTTAAGACAGGGGCCCTAAGCTACACCTTC. Variable domain in full (rest from reference TRBV5-1 and TRBJ1-2): KAGVTQTPRYLIKTRGQQVTLSCSPISGHRSVSWYQQTPGQGLQFLFEYFSETQRNKGNFPGRFSGRQFSNSRSEMNVSTLELGDSALYLCASSPFKTGALSYTFGSGTRLTVV.

The chain combines TRBV11-2 with TRBJ2-3; TRBD2 is a possible D gene (6 bases). Per germline, CDR1 SGHAT and CDR2 FQNNGV. Trimming took off 6 bases at V and 5 bases at J, with 9 bases between the two ends. This CDR3 contains 12 residues. Here the CDR3 reads CASSSGVDTQYF. CDR3 DNA sequence: TGTGCCAGCAGTAGCGGCGTAGATACGCAGTATTTT.

The V and J genes are TRBV6-1 and TRBJ2-1, with TRBD1 as a possible D gene (6 bases). There are 12 residues in the CDR3. Germline-derived CDR1 and CDR2 are MNHNS and SASEGT. The V end was cut by 3 bases, the J end by 11 bases, with 11 bases between. The CDR3 sequence is CASSDDWGQQFF. In DNA form, the CDR3 reads TGTGCCAGCAGTGACGATTGGGGGCAGCAGTTCTTC.

About this clone itself: The sample holds other DNA sequences that translate to the same CDR3. This chain connects TRBV2 to TRBJ1-2; D unclear. With 8 bases removed from V and 3 bases from J, the gap between germline ends came to 7 bases. Germline loops: CDR1 SNHLY, CDR2 FYNNEI. This CDR3 is built from 11 residues. CDR3 coding DNA: TGTGCCAGCTCCCCAGACTATGGCTACACCTTC. This translates into CASSPDYGYTF.

The chain has TRBV2 and TRBJ1-5, with 9 nucleotides matching TRBD1. The J segment lost 5 bases and the V segment lost 2 bases, leaving 7 bases of the junction unmatched. This CDR3 is 16 amino acids long. Germline lookup yields CDR1 SNHLY and CDR2 FYNNEI. The CDR3 DNA reads as TGTGCCAGCAGTGAAAGGCCGGGACAGGGTCATCAGCCCCAGCATTTT. Protein: CASSERPGQGHQPQHF.

This chain connects TRBV5-1 to TRBJ2-5; TRBD1 matches at 7 bases. The V gene's germline CDR1 is SGHRS and CDR2 YFSETQ. Trimming at V came to 6 bases and at J to 4 bases, leaving 6 bases not matched to a gene. The CDR3 covers 13 residues. In DNA, the CDR3 is TGCGCCAGCACCCCAGGGGGTGGAGAGACCCAGTACTTC. Translating gives CASTPGGGETQYF.

This clone was seen a single time. The chain uses TRBV2 and TRBJ1-4, with D perhaps matching TRBD1 (5 bases). CDR1 is SNHLY and CDR2 is FYNNEI in the germline V gene. This CDR3 spans 16 amino acids. With 5 bases removed from V and 4 bases from J, the gap between germline ends came to 17 bases. CDR3 amino acids: CASSKSDSPSNEKLFF. The DNA for the CDR3 is TGTGCCAGCAGTAAGAGTGACAGCCCAAGTAATGAAAAACTGTTTTTT.

This chain's CDR3 is CASSLIDQPQHF. In nucleotides, the CDR3 is TGTGCCAGCAGTTTGATAGATCAGCCCCAGCATTTT. The chain couples TRBV12-3 or TRBV12-4 to TRBJ1-5; D gene ambiguous. The CDR3 has 12 amino acids. The ends were cut back, 3 bases at V and 5 bases at J, with 5 bases in the middle.

Here the CDR3 DNA reads TGTGCCAGCTCACCACAGGGAGGGAGTGGCTACACCTTC. This translates into CASSPQGGSGYTF. This chain uses TRBV18 with TRBJ1-2; no clear D. The germline CDR1 and CDR2 sequences are KGHSH and LQKENI. V dropped 1 base and J dropped 7 bases, with 10 bases sitting between them. The CDR3 covers 13 residues.

The chain employs TRBV28 and TRBJ2-3; tentatively, D is TRBD1 (5 bases). The CDR3 totals 14 residues. CDR1 and CDR2 (germline): MDHEN, SYDVKM. Trimming removed 4 bases at V and 0 bases at J, with 8 bases between. The CDR3 nucleotides are TGTGCCAGCAGTTCACAGGAGAGCACAGATACGCAGTATTTT. It is translated as CASSSQESTDTQYF.

The CDR3 sequence: CASGLGGLSPLHF. The CDR3 nucleotides read TGTGCTAGTGGTCTTGGGGGCCTATCACCCCTCCACTTT. This chain links TRBV12-5 with TRBJ1-6, with D tentatively TRBD1 (6 bases). CDR1 is LGHNT and CDR2 is FRNRAP in the germline V gene. With 5 bases removed from V and 10 bases from J, the gap between germline ends came to 12 bases. The CDR3 sequence is 13 residues long.

The chain uses TRBV11-2 and TRBJ2-7; maybe TRBD2 (5 bases). Germline V gene sequence: CDR1 SGHAT, CDR2 FQNNGV. V gave up 0 bases and J gave up 5 bases, with 20 bases separating them. The CDR3 runs 17 residues. The CDR3 DNA is TGTGCCAGCAGCTTAGATGTTCAACGGGGTTTAGGGAACGAGCAGTACTTC. Encoded protein: CASSLDVQRGLGNEQYF.

This chain uses TRBV5-4 with TRBJ2-2; 7 bases fit TRBD1. The CDR3 contains 15 residues. From germline, CDR1 is SGHNT and CDR2 YYREEE (reference sequence). The junction had 3 bases not matched to a gene; V was cut back by 3 bases and J by 1 base. The CDR3 region is CASSSRTGNTGELFF. The DNA of the CDR3 is TGTGCCAGCAGCTCCCGGACAGGGAACACCGGGGAGCTGTTTTTT.

The genes are TRBV5-8 and TRBJ2-7; D is possibly TRBD1 (6 bases). V was cut by 0 bases and J by 6 bases, with 16 bases left in between. The CDR3 totals 15 residues. Germline CDR1 reads SGHTS; CDR2 reads YDEGEE. CDR3 sequence reads: CASSLVPQGPSEQYF. The CDR3 DNA reads as TGTGCCAGCAGCTTGGTTCCGCAGGGGCCCTCCGAGCAGTACTTC.

This clone was detected a few times. The chain employs TRBV28 and TRBJ1-5; D might be TRBD1 (6 bases). The V gene's germline CDR1 is MDHEN and CDR2 SYDVKM. The CDR3 runs to 13 residues. Trimming shortened V by 9 bases and J by 5 bases, and 14 bases separated the two germline ends. In DNA form, the CDR3 reads TGTGCCAGTCGACAGGACTCCGATCAGCCCCAGCATTTT. Translating gives CASRQDSDQPQHF.

A remark on this clone: The same CDR3 arises from other DNA sequences in this sample as well. V usage is TRBV5-4 and J usage is TRBJ1-2; D is uncertain. The CDR3 loop spans 13 amino acids. In germline, CDR1 is SGHNT, CDR2 YYREEE (reference sequence). V was trimmed by 4 bases and J by 2 bases, leaving 9 bases between them. The CDR3 DNA follows: TGTGCCAGCAGCCCCGACTCCAACTATGGCTACACCTTC. It yields the protein CASSPDSNYGYTF.

The rearrangement joins TRBV27 to TRBJ1-6; 8 bases match TRBD1. Germline V gives CDR1 MNHEY, CDR2 SMNVEV (reference sequence). The CDR3 consists of 16 residues. Unmatched junction bases numbered 7, after V lost 3 bases and J lost 6 bases. CDR3 nucleotide sequence: TGTGCCAGCAGTTTTGTTCAGGGGGCGAGTAATTCACCCCTCCACTTT. Translation: CASSFVQGASNSPLHF.

In its sample, this clone was seen a few times. The chain couples TRBV14 to TRBJ1-6; D ambiguous. The germline V gene encodes CDR1 SGHDN and CDR2 FVKESK. Deletions cut 1 base from V and 0 bases from J, with 7 bases between. The CDR3 covers 16 residues. CDR3 nucleotide sequence: TGTGCCAGCAGCCAAGCCCGGGTCTCCTATAATTCACCCCTCCACTTT. This translates into CASSQARVSYNSPLHF. The whole variable domain, remainder taken from reference TRBV14 and TRBJ1-6, is EAGVTQFPSHSVIEKGQTVTLRCDPISGHDNLYWYRRVMGKEIKFLLHFVKESKQDESGMPNNRFLAERTGGTYSTLKVQPAELEDSGVYFCASSQARVSYNSPLHFGNGTRLTVT.

This sequence joins TRBV10-3 and TRBJ1-1, with TRBD1 as a possible D gene (5 bases). With 4 bases removed from V and 1 base from J, the gap between germline ends came to 10 bases. The CDR3 has 14 amino acids. Germline V gene data show CDR1 as ENHRY and CDR2 as SYGVKD. The CDR3 sequence: CAISGTPANTEAFF. CDR3 DNA sequence: TGTGCCATCAGTGGGACACCCGCGAACACTGAAGCTTTCTTT.

The chain couples TRBV13 to TRBJ2-2, with D possibly being TRBD2 (6 bases). The length of the CDR3 is 16 residues. Germline V lookup: CDR1 PRHDT, CDR2 FYEKMQ (reference sequence). Trimming took 4 bases from V and 2 from J, leaving 14 bases between them. The CDR3 sequence: CASSWGDHPNTGELFF. CDR3 nucleotides: TGTGCCAGCAGCTGGGGGGACCATCCCAACACCGGGGAGCTGTTTTTT.

This clone appeared a few times. V and J are TRBV27 and TRBJ2-3, with D hard to call. The germline V gene has CDR1 MNHEY and CDR2 SMNVEV (reference sequence). The CDR3 covers 14 residues. V lost 5 bases to trimming and J lost 0 bases, with 9 bases between them. The CDR3 region has the DNA TGTGCCAGCAGTCTTCGGTGGAGCACAGATACGCAGTATTTT. It translates to CASSLRWSTDTQYF.

This chain uses TRBV2 with TRBJ1-5; D is possibly TRBD1 (6 bases). Germline assignment: CDR1 SNHLY and CDR2 FYNNEI. The CDR3 has 16 residues. Trimming took 5 bases from V and 3 from J, leaving 17 bases between them. The CDR3 region has the DNA TGTGCCAGCAGTCCATCGCGGGGGCAGCTCAATCAGCCCCAGCATTTT. It translates to CASSPSRGQLNQPQHF.

V and J are TRBV6-5 and TRBJ1-1, with 7 bases lining up with TRBD1. The V segment lost 4 bases and the J segment 8 bases; nucleotides outside the gene matches: 13. Germline V gene lookup returns CDR1 MNHEY and CDR2 SVGAGI. The CDR3 spans 15 residues. CDR3 in amino acids: CASSSVGTALLEAFF. As DNA, the CDR3 is TGTGCCAGCAGTTCCGTGGGGACAGCACTTCTGGAAGCTTTCTTT.

J is TRBJ1-5 and V is TRBV30, with 7 bases that match TRBD1. The CDR3 extends over 14 amino acids. Germline V gene data show CDR1 as GTSNPN and CDR2 as SVGIG (reference sequence). The V segment lost 6 bases and the J segment 5 bases; nucleotides outside the gene matches: 10. CDR3 nucleotide sequence: TGTGCCTGTTCTGGGGACAGCGGTTATCAGCCCCAGCATTTT. Translation: CACSGDSGYQPQHF.

The V gene is TRBV9, the J gene TRBJ1-2; D not resolved. The CDR3 runs to 18 residues. Germline V gives CDR1 SGDLS, CDR2 YYNGEE. Trimming took 0 bases from V and 2 from J, leaving 20 bases between them. CDR3 protein: CASSVVSSREVLNYGYTF. CDR3 sequence (DNA): TGTGCCAGCAGCGTAGTTTCATCTCGGGAGGTCCTCAACTATGGCTACACCTTC.

This chain uses TRBV9 with TRBJ1-1, with D maybe TRBD1 (6 bases). The CDR3 is 14 amino acids. The ends were cut back, 4 bases at V and 4 bases at J, with 14 bases in the middle. The V gene's germline CDR1 is SGDLS and CDR2 YYNGEE. This chain's CDR3 is CASSPSTRGTEAFF. As DNA, the CDR3 is TGTGCCAGCAGCCCGTCGACCAGGGGCACTGAAGCTTTCTTT.

V and J are TRBV7-9 and TRBJ1-5; 7 nucleotides align to TRBD1. The germline V gene encodes CDR1 SEHNR and CDR2 FQNEAQ (reference sequence). The CDR3 is 16 residues long. Trimming cost V 7 bases and J 3 bases; bases outside gene matches: 12. CDR3 in DNA: TGTGCCAGCACCACCTATCCGGGACAGCCCAATCAGCCCCAGCATTTT. Protein: CASTTYPGQPNQPQHF.